This T cell receptor (beta chain) was documented in a study of shared clonotypes between healthy human individuals (TCRdb year 2020). About the study as a whole: The cohort included three men and two women between 18 and 49 years of age. To estimate repertoire size and how much clonotypes are shared between individuals, the study performed deep sequencing of blood TCR repertoires from a handful of healthy adults. For each donor, three plates each were used for CD4 naive and CD4 memory, two plates were used for CD8 naive, and one plate was used for CD8 memory. To increase sequencing depth and limit assay-specific biases, TCR repertoire library preparation and sequencing were carried out by different laboratories using diverse techniques. Leukapheresis yielded between about 0.94 and 9.5 billion PBMCs per donor. Results the study describes overall, beyond this receptor: Sampling was restricted to blood, and TCR repertoires in tissues likely differ from the TCR repertoires found in blood. Pairwise subsampling indicated that sequencing depth was expected to affect the degree of clonotype sharing among donors. Larger estimated clonotype richness was generally found for naive subsets than for memory subsets. Even with the large sequencing depth, rarefaction of the sorted-subset datasets indicated that sequencing was incomplete. Because the study included only a small number of donors, the genetic and exposure-history diversity represented was limited. Higher generation probabilities were observed for clonotypes shared by all four sorted-subset donors than for non-shared clonotypes. Sharing across a few donors was observed for about 5% of naive CD4, 3.5% of naive CD8, over 2% of memory CD4, and around 0.4% of memory CD8 clonotypes.

As encoded in the germline V gene (reference sequence), CDR1 is PRHDT while CDR2 is FYEKMQ. V drops 3 bases and J drops 1 base, leaving 6 bases in between. The CDR3 contains 13 residues, cysteine and phenylalanine counted. CDR3 DNA is the only sequence kept; it has 39 bases, read in frame from the first base. This clone has just a few counts. The specificity of this receptor is unknown. No base quality values were provided; no much bigger clone lies one nucleotide off. This sample includes further DNA sequences coding for the same CDR3. Using the deep immunoSEQ assay, multiplex PCR amplified TCR CDR3 regions from genomic DNA. Extracted genomic DNA from each cell subset was spread evenly across all wells of several immunoSEQ 96-well plates, with each plate serving as a replicate. For sorted subsets, around 200 ng genomic DNA, equal to some 28,000 T cell genomes, was loaded into each replicate PCR. Purified libraries were measured with a Qubit 3.0 fluorometer, size-checked on a Bioanalyzer 2100, and measured again with the KAPA Library Quantification kit. A separate single-read 150-cycle Illumina NextSeq 550 flow cell was used to sequence each immunoSEQ 96-well plate. The paper's processing steps were these. Because the immunoSEQ output included only junctional sequences and no quality scores, the filtering could not be the same as the filtering used for full-length reads. To assign V/J genes and CDR3, sequences were annotated against IMGT germline references using PyIR, a Python wrapper for IgBLAST v1.9. Any read was removed if the V/J assignment was weak (E-value above 1e-6), the CDR3 was missing, or the read contained stop codons, out-of-frame junctions, or ambiguous translated residues. A V3J clonotype was defined by an identical inferred V gene, J gene, and CDR3 amino acid sequence. Percentage overlap between repertoires was computed as shared unique clonotypes divided by the size of the smaller repertoire. Repertoire richness was assessed with RTK rarefaction, the Chao1 estimator, and Recon v2.1 estimates of unobserved clonotypes. Generation probabilities were computed with OLGA for all TCRbeta clonotypes obtained by the gDNA method from a handful of donors. In TCRdb, the immuneACCESS table is reduced to in-frame sequences with V and J assigned. These tables do not hold every clone; where another copy was compared, an unresolved V gene accounts for under half, and the others remain unexplained. V, J and clone size were drawn from that table, and D and trimming were deduced from the DNA. A total of about 2.1 million clones appear in this sample, just under 95% of them only once. Less than 2% of the sample is held by the ten biggest clonotypes.

CD8 naive samples were obtained by positive selection for CCR7 among CD45RO-negative cells, yielding a CD45RA+CCR7+ population from which TemRA cells were excluded. The donors were healthy, HIV-negative adults who had no recently reported acute infections or vaccinations. All donors were Caucasian adults living in Nashville, Tennessee, USA. After blood collection by leukapheresis, PBMCs were isolated using Ficoll-Histopaque density gradient centrifugation and then cryopreserved in the vapor phase of liquid nitrogen. Analytical flow cytometry was used to check the purity and quantity of every magnetically sorted T cell population. Genomic DNA was isolated from each sorted fraction and quantified by UV absorbance on a Nanodrop 2000c.

Sequencing was performed on naive CD8+ T cells from PBMCs. The cell subset or site label for this specimen denotes: CD45RA+CCR7+. The receptor chain draws on TRBV13 and TRBJ1-1, and possibly TRBD1, on 5 matching bases. The TCR originated in a man between 18 and 35 years old in good health. Some clones in this sample may be carry-over from other donors' samples. The DNA sequence follows: TGTGCCAGCAGCTTCCAGGGGAACACTGAAGCTTTCTTT. Its coded protein is CASSFQGNTEAFF.